The 29 T cell receptor beta chains presented below share a single source sample, sequenced in a study of blood T cell repertoires in COVID-19. TCRdb's table, derived via immunoSEQ multiplex PCR, lists solely in-frame clones and lacks some. The sample records 160,000 or so clones, around 84% being singletons. The sequencing input was peripheral blood. The receptors come from a woman between 45 and 60 years old with COVID-19, enrolled during active disease.

This sequence joins TRBV27 and TRBJ2-5; tentative D call: TRBD2 (7 bases). Between the trimmed V and J ends, which lost 8 bases and 7 bases, there was a span of 17 bases. The CDR3 is 13 residues long. CDR1 is MNHEY and CDR2 is SMNVEV in the germline V gene (reference sequence). The CDR3 loop reads CASAPGGQGTQYF. The CDR3 DNA sequence: TGTGCCAGCGCCCCCGGGGGGCAGGGGACCCAGTACTTC.

The genes are TRBV30 and TRBJ2-5; 9 positions match TRBD1. The CDR3 extends over 13 amino acids. The germline CDR1 and CDR2 sequences are GTSNPN and SVGIG (reference sequence). The J segment lost 4 bases and the V segment lost 5 bases, leaving 5 bases of the junction unmatched. Here the CDR3 DNA reads TGTGCCTGGGGGGGACAGGGAGGAGAGACCCAGTACTTC. Its translation: CAWGGQGGETQYF.

This clone was seen just once. The chain combines TRBV11-2 with TRBJ1-5; 7 bases agree with TRBD1. Germline V gene data show CDR1 as SGHAT and CDR2 as FQNNGV. J gave up 2 bases and V 5 bases, and 6 bases lay outside the gene matches. The CDR3 contains 15 residues. CDR3 DNA sequence: TGTGCCAGCAGCGGAGACAGGGAAGGCAATCAGCCCCAGCATTTT. Its protein is CASSGDREGNQPQHF.

The chain recombines TRBV10-1 with TRBJ1-5; tentatively, D is TRBD1 (6 bases). The CDR3 totals 13 residues. Trimming left V 0 bases short and J 7 bases short, with 7 bases between. Germline-derived CDR1 and CDR2 are WNHNN and SYGVQD (reference sequence). The CDR3 spells CASSESGGQPQHF. In DNA form, the CDR3 reads TGCGCCAGCAGTGAGTCTGGGGGCCAGCCCCAGCATTTT.

The chain joins TRBV7-9 to TRBJ1-1; D is possibly TRBD1 (5 bases). Trimming shortened V by 1 base and J by 3 bases, and 9 bases separated the two germline ends. The V gene's germline CDR1 is SEHNR and CDR2 FQNEAQ (reference sequence). The CDR3 is 14 residues long. The CDR3, as DNA: TGTGCCAGCAGCTTAGAGGCAGGGCACACTGAAGCTTTCTTT. It codes for CASSLEAGHTEAFF.

The sample holds one count of this clone. The chain is built from TRBV19 and TRBJ1-1; D is unclear. CDR1 is LNHDA and CDR2 is SQIVND in the germline V gene (reference sequence). The length of the CDR3 is 17 residues. The V end lost 0 bases, the J end lost 1 base, and 15 bases lay between the germline ends. The CDR3 region has the DNA TGTGCCAGTAGTATAGAGGGCTGGGCAGGAGGGAACACTGAAGCTTTCTTT. Amino acids: CASSIEGWAGGNTEAFF. The full variable domain, with the rest looked up from reference TRBV19 and TRBJ1-1, is DGGITQSPKYLFRKEGQNVTLSCEQNLNHDAMYWYRQDPGQGLRLIYYSQIVNDFQKGDIAEGYSVSREKKESFPLTVTSAQKNPTAFYLCASSIEGWAGGNTEAFFGQGTRLTVV.

The V call is TRBV21-1, the J call TRBJ1-2; no check of the table's D call, TRBD1, against the DNA was made. TRBV21-1 is classified as a pseudogene. The CDR3 covers 16 residues. The chain's CDR3 is CASSMTGTETLYGYTF. The CDR3 nucleotides read TGTGCCAGCAGCATGACAGGGACAGAAACACTGTATGGCTACACCTTC.

This chain joins TRBV3-1 (or the pseudogene TRBV3-2) and TRBJ1-6; D gene uncertain. The CDR3 has 14 residues. Between the trimmed V and J ends, which lost 1 base and 6 bases, there was a span of 7 bases. Germline CDR1 is LGHDT and CDR2 is YNNKEL (reference sequence). The CDR3 protein is CASSQGQFNSPLHF. In nucleotides, the CDR3 is TGTGCCAGCAGCCAAGGGCAGTTTAATTCACCCCTCCACTTT.

The CDR3 DNA follows: TGTGCCAGCAGCACCTACGCCGCGAACACCGGGGAGCTGTTTTTT. Protein product: CASSTYAANTGELFF. The rearrangement links TRBV7-2 to TRBJ2-2; no clear D. Trimming left V 5 bases short and J 0 bases short, with 10 bases between. This CDR3 comprises 15 residues. CDR1 and CDR2 from the germline V gene are SGHTA and FQGNSA.

A single count supports this clone. The chain carries TRBV12-3 or TRBV12-4 and TRBJ1-2; 7 bases fit TRBD1. With 4 bases clipped from V and 8 bases from J, the junction kept 4 bases outside the gene matches. This CDR3 region has 12 residues. The CDR3 loop is CASSSTGAGYTF. Written as DNA, the CDR3 is TGTGCCAGCAGTTCTACAGGGGCCGGCTACACCTTC.

The rearrangement joins TRBV30 to TRBJ1-2; D not certain. The CDR3 has 13 amino acids. The germline V and J ends were trimmed by 0 bases and 2 bases, with 7 bases remaining between them. The germline V gene encodes CDR1 GTSNPN and CDR2 SVGIG (reference sequence). This chain's CDR3 is CAWSVATNYGYTF. CDR3 sequence (DNA): TGTGCCTGGAGTGTAGCCACGAACTATGGCTACACCTTC.

The V gene is TRBV7-9, the J gene TRBJ2-5, with TRBD2 matching over 8 bases. Germline V gives CDR1 SEHNR, CDR2 FQNEAQ (reference sequence). Unmatched junction bases numbered 1, after V lost 2 bases and J lost 5 bases. The CDR3 is made up of 13 amino acids. The CDR3 sequence: CASSLPGGETQYF. CDR3 coding DNA: TGTGCCAGCAGCTTACCGGGAGGGGAGACCCAGTACTTC.

This clone was recorded many times. The chain is built from TRBV3-1 (or the pseudogene TRBV3-2) and TRBJ2-7, with TRBD1 identical over 7 bases. The length of the CDR3 is 14 residues. Germline CDR1 is LGHDT and CDR2 is YNNKEL (reference sequence). Trimming at V came to 4 bases and at J to 6 bases, leaving 9 bases not matched to a gene. The CDR3 spells CASSRDRVRIEQYF. CDR3 bases: TGTGCCAGCAGCCGAGACAGGGTGCGTATCGAGCAGTACTTC.

In its sample, this clone was seen once. V and J are TRBV29-1 and TRBJ2-7; 9 positions match TRBD1. CDR1 is SQVTM, CDR2 ANQGSEA, per germline. The CDR3 length is 12 residues. The V segment lost 7 bases and the J segment 6 bases; nucleotides outside the gene matches: 7. The CDR3 protein is CSGGGTGLEQYF. The CDR3 DNA reads as TGCAGCGGGGGCGGGACAGGGCTCGAGCAGTACTTC.

The chain joins TRBV30 to TRBJ1-6; no definite D call. The CDR3 has 12 residues. The V gene lost 5 bases and the J gene lost 4 bases, with 6 bases spanning the gap. Germline CDR1 reads GTSNPN; CDR2 reads SVGIG (reference sequence). The CDR3 DNA reads TGTGCCTGGGGCAGATATAATTCACCCCTCCACTTT. It encodes CAWGRYNSPLHF.

This rearrangement joins TRBV13 to TRBJ1-1; D is perhaps TRBD1 (5 bases). The CDR3 length is 16 residues. Germline values: CDR1 PRHDT, CDR2 FYEKMQ (reference sequence). Trimming stripped 5 bases from V and 0 bases from J, with 16 bases between. The CDR3 protein is CASSAVPGNMNTEAFF. The CDR3 DNA reads as TGTGCCAGCAGCGCTGTGCCAGGGAACATGAACACTGAAGCTTTCTTT.

The CDR3 coding sequence is TGCGCCAGCAGCTTGGTATTTCAGGGTATGGGGTCACCCCTCCACTTT. Translation gives CASSLVFQGMGSPLHF. The V gene is TRBV5-1, the J gene TRBJ1-6; perhaps TRBD1 as D (5 bases). The CDR3 contains 16 residues. CDR1 is SGHRS, CDR2 YFSETQ, per germline. Trimming took 0 bases from V and 10 from J, leaving 17 bases between them. Full variable domain (outside the CDR3, taken from reference TRBV5-1 and TRBJ1-6): KAGVTQTPRYLIKTRGQQVTLSCSPISGHRSVSWYQQTPGQGLQFLFEYFSETQRNKGNFPGRFSGRQFSNSRSEMNVSTLELGDSALYLCASSLVFQGMGSPLHFGNGTRLTVT.

The chain is built from TRBV12-3 or TRBV12-4 and TRBJ1-6; no reliable D call. The CDR3 has 12 residues. Trimming stripped 6 bases from V and 14 bases from J, with 14 bases between. The CDR3 sequence is CASSSGDSTLHF. In DNA, the CDR3 is TGTGCCAGCAGCTCCGGGGATTCGACCCTCCACTTT.

J is TRBJ1-1 and V is TRBV6-5, with D possibly TRBD1 on 6 matching bases. Germline CDR1 reads MNHEY; CDR2 reads SVGAGI. The V end lost 4 bases, the J end lost 2 bases, and 17 bases lay between the germline ends. The CDR3 sequence is 16 residues long. In nucleotides, the CDR3 is TGTGCCAGCAGTTCCCGACGAGGACAGTTTAACACTGAAGCTTTCTTT. It encodes CASSSRRGQFNTEAFF.

The chain employs TRBV7-2 and TRBJ2-5, with D perhaps matching TRBD2 (5 bases). Germline CDR1 is SGHTA and CDR2 is FQGNSA. V shed 5 bases and J shed 0 bases, with 13 bases lying between them. CDR3 length: 15 residues. CDR3 bases: TGTGCCAGCAGCACGGGATCGTCGTACCAAGAGACCCAGTACTTC. Translation: CASSTGSSYQETQYF.

V and J are TRBV4-1 and TRBJ2-1, with 9 bases identical to TRBD2. The germline V gene encodes CDR1 MGHRA and CDR2 YSYEKL. The CDR3 is made up of 16 amino acids. V dropped 4 bases and J dropped 5; count of bases not matched to a gene: 9. CDR3 amino acids: CASSPPASGVDNEQFF. The CDR3 coding sequence is TGCGCCAGCAGCCCACCTGCTAGCGGGGTAGACAATGAGCAGTTCTTC.

About this clone itself: At one of its ends the junction is not consistent with the germline gene, which may arise from a read error. V usage is TRBV28 and J usage is TRBJ2-1, with TRBD2 identical over 11 bases. Looked up from germline, CDR1 is MDHEN and CDR2 is SYDVKM. This CDR3 contains 15 residues. The chain's CDR3 is CATSSGTSGYDEQFF. CDR3 bases: TGTGCCACCTCGTCCGGGACTAGCGGCTACGATGAGCAGTTCTTC.

The rearrangement joins TRBV7-2 to TRBJ1-1; no clear D gene. The V gene's germline CDR1 is SGHTA and CDR2 FQGNSA. The CDR3 totals 12 residues. Trimming stripped 4 bases from V and 6 bases from J, with 9 bases between. CDR3 region: CASSSSSSEAFF. Here the CDR3 DNA reads TGTGCCAGCAGCTCAAGTAGCTCTGAAGCTTTCTTT.

The rearrangement links TRBV9 to TRBJ2-3; D is possibly TRBD2 (6 bases). V lost 4 bases, J lost 6 bases, and 9 bases lay in between. CDR1 SGDLS and CDR2 YYNGEE come from the germline V gene. The CDR3 spans 12 residues. The CDR3 nucleotides are TGTGCCAGCAGCCGAAGCGGGGATACGCAGTATTTT. This gives the protein CASSRSGDTQYF.

The chain couples TRBV4-2 to TRBJ2-5; the match to TRBD2 covers 7 bases. The trim removed 4 bases at V and 0 bases at J, leaving 5 bases unmatched. This CDR3 is 15 amino acids long. In germline, CDR1 is LGHNA, CDR2 YNFKEQ. DNA for the CDR3: TGTGCCAGCAGCCTGTGGGGGGGGAACCAAGAGACCCAGTACTTC. Amino acid sequence: CASSLWGGNQETQYF.

This clone was seen only once. The V call is TRBV13, the J call TRBJ1-1; 7 positions match TRBD1. Germline V gene lookup returns CDR1 PRHDT and CDR2 FYEKMQ (reference sequence). This CDR3 has 17 residues. J lost 0 bases, V lost 4 bases, and 11 bases had no gene match. The CDR3, as DNA: TGTGCCAGCAGCTCCCCCCACCGGACAGGCCTGAACACTGAAGCTTTCTTT. It is translated as CASSSPHRTGLNTEAFF.

The rearrangement uses TRBV19 and TRBJ1-4; D gene uncertain. This CDR3 is built from 12 residues. V was shortened by 6 bases and J by 8 bases, with 10 bases between the two germline ends. Germline V gene data show CDR1 as LNHDA and CDR2 as SQIVND (reference sequence). This chain's CDR3 is CASSPPLEKLFF. CDR3 DNA sequence: TGTGCCAGTAGCCCCCCCCTGGAAAAACTGTTTTTT. The full variable domain, rest sourced from reference TRBV19 and TRBJ1-4, is DGGITQSPKYLFRKEGQNVTLSCEQNLNHDAMYWYRQDPGQGLRLIYYSQIVNDFQKGDIAEGYSVSREKKESFPLTVTSAQKNPTAFYLCASSPPLEKLFFGSGTQLSVL.

The chain links TRBV6-5 to TRBJ2-7; 8 bases are a match to TRBD1. Germline-derived CDR1 and CDR2 are MNHEY and SVGAGI. This CDR3 is 13 amino acids long. V gave up 5 bases and J gave up 3 bases; unmatched junction bases: 3. CDR3 sequence (DNA): TGTGCCAGCAGTCGTGGACAGGGCTACGAGCAGTACTTC. Protein: CASSRGQGYEQYF.

The CDR3: CASSQDKGGGITDTQYF. Here the CDR3 DNA reads TGCGCCAGCAGCCAAGATAAGGGCGGGGGGATCACAGATACGCAGTATTTT. V gene TRBV4-1 combines with J gene TRBJ2-3; 8 nucleotides line up with TRBD2. J was trimmed by 2 bases and V by 0 bases; bases with no gene match: 7. The CDR3 extends over 17 amino acids. Germline V gene lookup returns CDR1 MGHRA and CDR2 YSYEKL.